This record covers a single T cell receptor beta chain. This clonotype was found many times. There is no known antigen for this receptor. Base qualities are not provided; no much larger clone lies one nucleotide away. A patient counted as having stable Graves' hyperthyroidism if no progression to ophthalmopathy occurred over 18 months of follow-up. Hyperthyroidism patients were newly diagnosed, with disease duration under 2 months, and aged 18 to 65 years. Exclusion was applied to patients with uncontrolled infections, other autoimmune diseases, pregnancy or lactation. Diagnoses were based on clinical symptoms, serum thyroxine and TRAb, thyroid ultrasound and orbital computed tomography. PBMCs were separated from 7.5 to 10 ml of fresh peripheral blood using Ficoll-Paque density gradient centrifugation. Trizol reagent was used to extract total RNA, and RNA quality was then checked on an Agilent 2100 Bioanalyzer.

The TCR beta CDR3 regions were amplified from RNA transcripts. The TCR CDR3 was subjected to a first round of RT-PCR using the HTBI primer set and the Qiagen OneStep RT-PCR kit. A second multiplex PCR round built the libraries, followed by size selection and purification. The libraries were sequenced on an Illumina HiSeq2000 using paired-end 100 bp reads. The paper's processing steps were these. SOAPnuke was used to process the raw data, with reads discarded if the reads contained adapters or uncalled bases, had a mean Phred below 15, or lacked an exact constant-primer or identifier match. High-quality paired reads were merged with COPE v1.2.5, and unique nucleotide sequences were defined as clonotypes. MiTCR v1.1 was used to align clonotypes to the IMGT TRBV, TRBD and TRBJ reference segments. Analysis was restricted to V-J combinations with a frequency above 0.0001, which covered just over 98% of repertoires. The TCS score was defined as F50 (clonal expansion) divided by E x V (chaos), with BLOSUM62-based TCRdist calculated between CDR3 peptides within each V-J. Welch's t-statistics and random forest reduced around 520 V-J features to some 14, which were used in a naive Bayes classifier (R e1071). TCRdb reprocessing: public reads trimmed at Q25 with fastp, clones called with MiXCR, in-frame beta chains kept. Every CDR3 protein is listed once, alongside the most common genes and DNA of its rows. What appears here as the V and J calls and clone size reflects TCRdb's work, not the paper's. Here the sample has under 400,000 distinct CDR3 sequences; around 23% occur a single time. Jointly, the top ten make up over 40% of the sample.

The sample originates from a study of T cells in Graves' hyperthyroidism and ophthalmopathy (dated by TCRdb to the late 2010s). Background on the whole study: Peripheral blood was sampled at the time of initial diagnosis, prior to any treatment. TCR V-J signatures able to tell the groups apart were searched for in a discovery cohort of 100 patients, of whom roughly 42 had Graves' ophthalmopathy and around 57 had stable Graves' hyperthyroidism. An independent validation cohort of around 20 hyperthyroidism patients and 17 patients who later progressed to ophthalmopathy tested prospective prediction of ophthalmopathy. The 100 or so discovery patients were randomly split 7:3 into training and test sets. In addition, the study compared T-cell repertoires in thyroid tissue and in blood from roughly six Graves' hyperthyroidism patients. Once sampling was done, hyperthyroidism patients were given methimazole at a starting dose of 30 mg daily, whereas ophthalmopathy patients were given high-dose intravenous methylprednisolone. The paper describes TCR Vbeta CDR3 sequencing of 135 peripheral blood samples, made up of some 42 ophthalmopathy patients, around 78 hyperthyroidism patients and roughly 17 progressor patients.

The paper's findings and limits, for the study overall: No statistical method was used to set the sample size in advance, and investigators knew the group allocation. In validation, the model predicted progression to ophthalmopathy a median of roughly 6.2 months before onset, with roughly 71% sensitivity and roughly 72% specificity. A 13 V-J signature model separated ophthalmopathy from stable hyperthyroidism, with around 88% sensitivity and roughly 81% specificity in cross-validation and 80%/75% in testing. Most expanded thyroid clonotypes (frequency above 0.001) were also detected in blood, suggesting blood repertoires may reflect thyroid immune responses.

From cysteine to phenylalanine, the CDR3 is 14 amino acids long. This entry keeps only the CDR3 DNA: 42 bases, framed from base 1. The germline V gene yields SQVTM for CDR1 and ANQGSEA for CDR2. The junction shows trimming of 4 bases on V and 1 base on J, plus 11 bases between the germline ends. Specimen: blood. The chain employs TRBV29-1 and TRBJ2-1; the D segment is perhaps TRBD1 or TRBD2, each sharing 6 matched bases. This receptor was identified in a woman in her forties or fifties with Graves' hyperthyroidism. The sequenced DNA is TGCAGCGTTGGCGGAGGGGGGTCCTACAATGAGCAGTTCTTC. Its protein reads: CSVGGGGSYNEQFF.